This entry describes one TCR beta chain. Its antigen remains undetermined. Base-call qualities are not available, and no considerably larger clone is one nucleotide away. The sample originates from a study of post-analysis software for immune sequencing data (dated by TCRdb to the mid-2010s). About the full investigation: The recorded disease courses included relapsing-remitting, secondary progressive and progressive-relapsing multiple sclerosis, and some patients had no subtype annotation. The multiple sclerosis patient repertoires were compared with about a dozen previously published healthy control repertoires from donors aged roughly 6 to 27 years. A subset of samples was prepared in parallel using single-end sample barcoding, then pooled and co-amplified after Illumina adapter ligation.

What the study reported, not specific to this receptor: The multiple sclerosis patient group was slightly younger than the control group. When samples were clustered directly using the F measure, samples prepared in the same batch co-clustered strongly, which prompted a batch-effect correction. Compared with controls, multiple sclerosis patients had significantly lower normalized Chao1 diversity, a finding suggesting substantial peripheral T-cell clonal expansion. Patients showed significantly higher frequencies than controls for a handful of TRBV segments, among them TRBV5-6, TRBV5-1 and TRBV20-1.

To demonstrate the VDJtools post-analysis software, TCR beta repertoires were profiled from the peripheral blood of about 13 young patients with multiple sclerosis. The multiple sclerosis patients were children and adolescents between about 6 and 15 years of age. Library construction relied on PCR. Sequencing relied on an Illumina HiSeq 2500. To reduce PCR and sequencing biases, unique molecular identifiers were incorporated into the TCR beta cDNA libraries. Every 1 to 10 million input T cells yielded 500,000 or so cDNA molecules, meaning each molecule approximated one T cell. The patient libraries were prepared and sequenced with the same protocol used for the earlier healthy control dataset. Samples belonging to the same batch were prepared together, multiplexed and sequenced on a shared HiSeq lane. The published analysis was carried out like this. Raw barcoded reads were processed with MIGEC, discarding single-read molecular identifier groups before consensus assembly and CDR3 extraction. VDJtools was used for post-analysis of the clonotype tables, with diversity normalized by down-sampling every dataset to the smallest sample size. In repertoire overlap clustering, CDR3 amino acid sequences, but not nucleotide sequences, were matched to correct batch-related cross-sample contamination. The public reads were quality trimmed at Q25 with fastp and then assembled into clones with MiXCR by TCRdb, keeping productive beta chains. For every CDR3 protein sequence, its rows merge into one entry that carries the most common genes and DNA. TCRdb, not the original authors, processed these V and J calls. Across this sample there are 350,000 to 500,000 distinct CDR3 sequences, with 39% seen only once. The ten biggest clones cover roughly 8.2% of the sample.

V and J lose 6 bases and 0 bases, and a span of 9 bases separates them. The germline V gene (reference sequence) sets CDR1 to DFQATT and CDR2 to SNEGSKA. There are 12 amino acids in the CDR3, from cysteine to phenylalanine inclusive. Kept here is only the CDR3 DNA, which spans 36 bases and is read in frame from base 1. The sequencing input was blood. Rearrangement joined TRBV20-1 to TRBJ2-7, with the D gene not clear enough to name. The receptor's source is a girl aged 2 to 10 with multiple sclerosis. The DNA sequence is given as TGCAGTGCGAGCCTAAACTCCTACGAGCAGTACTTC. This yields the protein CSASLNSYEQYF.